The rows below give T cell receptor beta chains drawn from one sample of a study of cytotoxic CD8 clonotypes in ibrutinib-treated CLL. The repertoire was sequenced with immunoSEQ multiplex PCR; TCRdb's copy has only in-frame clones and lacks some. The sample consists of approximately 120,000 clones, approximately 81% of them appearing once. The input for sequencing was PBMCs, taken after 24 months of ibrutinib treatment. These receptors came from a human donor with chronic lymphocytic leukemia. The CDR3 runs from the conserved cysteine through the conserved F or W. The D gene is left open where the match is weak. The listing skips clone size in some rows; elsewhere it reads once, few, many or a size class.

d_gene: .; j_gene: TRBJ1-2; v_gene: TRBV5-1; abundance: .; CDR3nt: TGCGCCAGCAGCCAAACGAGCCTGACATCCCGGAGAAATGGCTACACCTTC; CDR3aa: CASSQTSLTSRRNGYTF
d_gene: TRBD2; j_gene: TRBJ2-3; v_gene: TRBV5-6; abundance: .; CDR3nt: TGTGCCAGCAGCTCCCCGGGACTAGCGGCAACAGATACGCAGTATTTT; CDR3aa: CASSSPGLAATDTQYF
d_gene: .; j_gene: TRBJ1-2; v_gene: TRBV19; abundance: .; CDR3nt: TGTGCCAGTAGTGTACAGGCTCTCTCTAACTATGGCTACACCTTC; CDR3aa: CASSVQALSNYGYTF
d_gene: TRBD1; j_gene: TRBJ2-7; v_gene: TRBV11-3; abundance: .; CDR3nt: TGTGCCAGCAGCTCCAAGGGGGCCCCCTACGAGCAGTACTTC; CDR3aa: CASSSKGAPYEQYF
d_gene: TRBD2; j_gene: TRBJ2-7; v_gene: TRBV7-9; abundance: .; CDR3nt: TGTGCCAGCAGCTTCCCCTCGCGGGGGGGGAGCTCCTACGAGCAGTACTTC; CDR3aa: CASSFPSRGGSSYEQYF
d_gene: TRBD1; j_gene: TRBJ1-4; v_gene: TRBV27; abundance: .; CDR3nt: TGTGCCAGCAGTTTCTTTTCAGGGGGCGAAAAACTGTTTTTT; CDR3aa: CASSFFSGGEKLFF
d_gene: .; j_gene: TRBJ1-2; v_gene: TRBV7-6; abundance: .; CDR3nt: TGTGCCAGCAGCTTAACCCGTGGGGATGGCTACACCTTC; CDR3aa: CASSLTRGDGYTF
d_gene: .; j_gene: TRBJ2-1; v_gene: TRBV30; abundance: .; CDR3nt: TGTGCCTGGAGTGTAGTTGGTACACAGCAGTTCTTC; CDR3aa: CAWSVVGTQQFF
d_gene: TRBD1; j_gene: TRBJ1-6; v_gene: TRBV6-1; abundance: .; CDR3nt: TGTGCCAGCATACGGACAGGGAATAATTCACCCCTCCACTTT; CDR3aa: CASIRTGNNSPLHF
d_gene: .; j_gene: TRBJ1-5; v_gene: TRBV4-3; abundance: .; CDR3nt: TGCGCCAGCAGCCAAGATCTTGGGGTGAGGAATCAGCCCCAGCATTTT; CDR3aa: CASSQDLGVRNQPQHF
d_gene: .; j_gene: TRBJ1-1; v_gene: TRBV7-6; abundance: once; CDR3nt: TGTGCCAGCAGCGTTGAATTGGGGCGCTGGAACACTGAAGCTTTCTTT; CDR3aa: CASSVELGRWNTEAFF
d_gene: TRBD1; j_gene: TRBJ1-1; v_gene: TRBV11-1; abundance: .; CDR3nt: TGTGCCAGCAGCTTAGGGGACAGGGGGCGTCCCACTGAAGCTTTCTTT; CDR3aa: CASSLGDRGRPTEAFF
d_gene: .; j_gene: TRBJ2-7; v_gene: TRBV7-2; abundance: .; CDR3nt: TGTGCCAGCAGCTTAGGGAGCCCCGGGATCTCCGCCGAGCAGTACTTC; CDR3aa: CASSLGSPGISAEQYF
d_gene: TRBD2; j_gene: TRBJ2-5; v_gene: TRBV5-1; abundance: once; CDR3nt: TGCGCCAGCAGCTTGGGCGGGGGAAGGGAGACCCAGTACTTC; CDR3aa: CASSLGGGRETQYF
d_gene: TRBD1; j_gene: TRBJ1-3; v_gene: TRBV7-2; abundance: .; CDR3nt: TGTGCCAGCAGCTTAGTGGGGACAGGAGGAAACACCATATATTTT; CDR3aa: CASSLVGTGGNTIYF
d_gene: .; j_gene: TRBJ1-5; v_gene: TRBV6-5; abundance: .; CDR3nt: TGTGCCAGCAGTTACGGTGCGGGGGATCAGCCCCAGCATTTT; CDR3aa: CASSYGAGDQPQHF
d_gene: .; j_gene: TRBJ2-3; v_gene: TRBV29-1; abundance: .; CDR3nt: TGCAGCGGGACTCGCACAGATACGCAGTATTTT; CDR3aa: CSGTRTDTQYF
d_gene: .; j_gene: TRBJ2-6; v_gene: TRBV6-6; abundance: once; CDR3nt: TGTGCCAGCAGCTGGGACCGCAGCTCTGGGGCCAACGTCCTGACTTTC; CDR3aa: CASSWDRSSGANVLTF
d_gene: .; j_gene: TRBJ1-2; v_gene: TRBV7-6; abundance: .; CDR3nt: TGTGCCAGCAGCTTAGAAGCAGATTATGGCTACACCTTC; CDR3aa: CASSLEADYGYTF
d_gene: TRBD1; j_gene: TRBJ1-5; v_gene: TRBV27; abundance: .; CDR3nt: TGTGCCAGCAGTTTATCACCAGGGGGGTATAGCAATCAGCCCCAGCATTTT; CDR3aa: CASSLSPGGYSNQPQHF
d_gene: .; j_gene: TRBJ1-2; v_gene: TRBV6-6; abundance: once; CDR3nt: TGTGCCAGCAGTTCTTCCGGCCAGGGAGGAAGTATGGGCTACACCTTC; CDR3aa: CASSSSGQGGSMGYTF
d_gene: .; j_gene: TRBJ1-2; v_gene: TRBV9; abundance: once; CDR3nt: TGTGCCAGCAGCCCTCCAGCCCATAACTATGGCTACACCTTC; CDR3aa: CASSPPAHNYGYTF
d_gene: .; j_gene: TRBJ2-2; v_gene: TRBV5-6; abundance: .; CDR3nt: TGTGCCAGCAGCCCCGACCAAAACACCGGGGAGCTGTTTTTT; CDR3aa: CASSPDQNTGELFF
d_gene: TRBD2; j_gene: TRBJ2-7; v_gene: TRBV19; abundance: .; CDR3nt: TGTGCCAGCTCCCCCGGGGGGGGAACCTACGAGCAGTACTTC; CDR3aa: CASSPGGGTYEQYF
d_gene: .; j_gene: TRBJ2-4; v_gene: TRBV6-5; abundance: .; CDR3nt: TGTGCCAGCAGCCCCTCAGGGGGCGCGGGGGACATTCAGTACTTC; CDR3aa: CASSPSGGAGDIQYF
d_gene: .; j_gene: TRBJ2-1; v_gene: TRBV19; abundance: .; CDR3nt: TGTGCCAGTAGTATTGGGGGGGCGTATGAGCAGTTCTTC; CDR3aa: CASSIGGAYEQFF
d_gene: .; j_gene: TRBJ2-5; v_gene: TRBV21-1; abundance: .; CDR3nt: TGTGCCGGAAACACGGAACCGGAGACCCAGTACTTC; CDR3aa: CAGNTEPETQYF
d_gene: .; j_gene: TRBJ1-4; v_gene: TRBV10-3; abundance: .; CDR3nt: TGTGCCATCAGTGAGTATGTGGGACGTACGAATGAAAAACTGTTTTTT; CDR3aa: CAISEYVGRTNEKLFF
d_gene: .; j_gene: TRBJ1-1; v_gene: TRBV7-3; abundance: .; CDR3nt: TGTGCCAGCAGCTTAACCCCGACGGCGAACACTGAAGCTTTCTTT; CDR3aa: CASSLTPTANTEAFF
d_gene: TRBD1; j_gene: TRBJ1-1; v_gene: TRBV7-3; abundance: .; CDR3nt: TGTGCCAGCAGCCGACCGAGCGGGACAGGGGACACTGAAGCTTTCTTT; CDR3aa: CASSRPSGTGDTEAFF
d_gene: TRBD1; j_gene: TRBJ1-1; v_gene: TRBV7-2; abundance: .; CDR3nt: TGTGCCAGCAGCTTAAGGGGGACAGGGCTCGCTGAAGCTTTCTTT; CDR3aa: CASSLRGTGLAEAFF
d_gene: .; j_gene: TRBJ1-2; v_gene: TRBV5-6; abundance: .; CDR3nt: TGTGCCAGCAGCTTGGACCGAAAAGCTAACTATGGCTACACCTTC; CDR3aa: CASSLDRKANYGYTF
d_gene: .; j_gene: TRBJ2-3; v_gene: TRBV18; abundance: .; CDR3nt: TGTGCCAGCTCCGGGGCGGCTAGCACAGATACGCAGTATTTT; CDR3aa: CASSGAASTDTQYF
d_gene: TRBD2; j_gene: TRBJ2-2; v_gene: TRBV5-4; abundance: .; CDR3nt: TGTGCCAGCAGCTTGGCGGGGGGGCCGGTCGCCGGGGAGCTGTTTTTT; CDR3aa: CASSLAGGPVAGELFF
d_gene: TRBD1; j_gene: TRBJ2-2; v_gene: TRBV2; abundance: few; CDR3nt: TGTGCCAGCAGTATGGACAGGGGGAGCACCGGGGAGCTGTTTTTT; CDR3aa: CASSMDRGSTGELFF
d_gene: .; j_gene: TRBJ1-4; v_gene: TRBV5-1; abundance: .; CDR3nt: TGCGCCAGCAGCTTGGGCTTAGGGTCGTCTGAAAAACTGTTTTTT; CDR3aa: CASSLGLGSSEKLFF
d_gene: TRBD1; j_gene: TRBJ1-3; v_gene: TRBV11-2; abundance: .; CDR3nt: TGTGCCAGCAGCTTATTCAGGGGGCCTGGAAACACCATATATTTT; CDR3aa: CASSLFRGPGNTIYF